The 12 T cell receptor beta chains reported below all come from one sample, sequenced in a study of CD8+ T cells in alopecia areata (dated by TCRdb to between 2017 and 2018). The treatment or condition label of this sample denotes: oral pan-JAK inhibitor, 5-10 mg twice daily. Libraries were constructed by the immunoSEQ multiplex PCR assay. RNA was extracted from all samples and reverse transcribed into cDNA as template for TCR sequencing. Here the immuneACCESS table is served through TCRdb, limited to in-frame sequences with V and J called. Missing clones are a known gap in these copies; in checked studies unresolved V genes cover under half, and the rest lacks a known reason. This sample is represented by a few hundred thousand clones; 30% to 40% of them were singletons. Around 0.48% of the sample rests with the top ten. The material sequenced was CD4+ T cells sorted from blood, taken at approximately week 34, from a patient treated with tofacitinib. The receptor source for this set is a human donor with alopecia areata.

The V call is TRBV5-1, the J call TRBJ2-3; a possible D gene is TRBD1 (5 bases). From germline, CDR1 is SGHRS and CDR2 YFSETQ. V was cut by 4 bases and J by 3 bases, with 18 bases left in between. This CDR3 has 16 amino acids. The CDR3 DNA follows: TGCGCCAGCAGCATACCCCAGGGTGTGAGGACAGATACGCAGTATTTT. This encodes CASSIPQGVRTDTQYF.

The chain has TRBV10-2 and TRBJ2-7, with D perhaps TRBD1 or TRBD2 (5 bases each). The CDR3 contains 12 residues. V shed 8 bases and J shed 4 bases, with 12 bases lying between them. CDR1 and CDR2 from the germline V gene are WSHSY and SAAADI. The CDR3 sequence: CASAGTTYEQYF. The CDR3 DNA reads as TGCGCCAGCGCCGGGACCACTTACGAGCAGTACTTC.

The J gene is TRBJ1-1, the V gene TRBV29-1; the D gene is possibly TRBD1 (5 bases). Germline CDR1 SQVTM, CDR2 ANQGSEA. CDR3 length equals 12 residues. V gave up 5 bases and J gave up 6 bases, with 13 bases separating them. The CDR3 here is CSVSQGRAEAFF. Written as DNA, the CDR3 is TGCAGCGTTTCCCAGGGACGGGCTGAAGCTTTCTTT.

This clone appeared a few times. V gene TRBV5-1 combines with J gene TRBJ2-7; 7 bases align to TRBD1. Trimming removed 5 bases from V and 0 bases from J; junction bases left unmatched: 5. Germline CDR1 reads SGHRS; CDR2 reads YFSETQ. CDR3 length: 14 residues. CDR3 residues: CASRTGQSSYEQYF. CDR3 DNA sequence: TGCGCCAGCAGAACGGGACAGAGCTCCTACGAGCAGTACTTC.

This chain connects TRBV4-1 to TRBJ1-1, with 8 bases that match TRBD1. The CDR3 runs to 15 residues. J was trimmed by 1 base and V by 4 bases; bases with no gene match: 5. Germline V CDR1 and CDR2: MGHRA, YSYEKL. The DNA for the CDR3 is TGCGCCAGCAGCCCTGGGACAGGAAAGAACACTGAAGCTTTCTTT. Translated: CASSPGTGKNTEAFF.

The V call is TRBV9, the J call TRBJ2-6; tentative D call: TRBD1 (5 bases). The germline V and J ends were trimmed by 4 bases and 0 bases, with 11 bases remaining between them. This CDR3 has 16 residues. The germline gives CDR1 SGDLS, CDR2 YYNGEE. The CDR3 reads CASSSSGFSGANVLTF. The CDR3 DNA is TGTGCCAGCAGCTCGTCAGGGTTCTCTGGGGCCAACGTCCTGACTTTC.

This chain links TRBV7-8 with TRBJ1-2; D is undetermined. The CDR3 spans 14 residues. Trimming left V 1 base short and J 0 bases short, with 6 bases between. Germline assignment: CDR1 SGHVS and CDR2 FQNEAQ. The CDR3 bases are TGTGCCAGCAGCTTAGGTCGAGCTAACTATGGCTACACCTTC. Translation: CASSLGRANYGYTF.

The V gene is TRBV29-1, the J gene TRBJ2-7; a weak D match, TRBD2 (6 bases). Germline CDR1 SQVTM, CDR2 ANQGSEA. The V end was cut by 6 bases, the J end by 0 bases, with 15 bases between. This CDR3 is 14 amino acids long. CDR3 region: CSVRRGRSSYEQYF. In nucleotides, the CDR3 is TGCAGCGTGCGACGGGGGAGGAGCTCCTACGAGCAGTACTTC.

The V gene is TRBV6-5, the J gene TRBJ2-5; 7 bases align to TRBD1. V shed 5 bases and J 4 bases; nucleotides not matched to a gene: 4. Per germline, CDR1 MNHEY and CDR2 SVGAGI. The CDR3 contains 13 residues. In DNA, the CDR3 is TGTGCCAGCAGTACAGGGGCCGCAGAGACCCAGTACTTC. As protein: CASSTGAAETQYF.

This clone appeared once. V and J are TRBV5-4 and TRBJ2-6; D is unresolved. The CDR3 covers 15 residues. Trimming shortened V by 0 bases and J by 1 base, and 5 bases separated the two germline ends. Germline assignment: CDR1 SGHNT and CDR2 YYREEE (reference sequence). CDR3 residues: CASSLGGSGANVLTF. CDR3 bases: TGTGCCAGCAGCTTGGGAGGATCTGGGGCCAACGTCCTGACTTTC.

CDR3 bases: TGTGCCAGCAGCTTAGGCGTGCGGACAGCTAATTCACCCCTCCACTTT. It codes for CASSLGVRTANSPLHF. The chain couples TRBV13 to TRBJ1-6; a weak D match, TRBD1 (6 bases). Germline V gene data show CDR1 as PRHDT and CDR2 as FYEKMQ (reference sequence). V dropped 0 bases and J dropped 6 bases, with 12 bases sitting between them. This CDR3 contains 16 residues. The full variable domain, in which reference TRBV13 and TRBJ1-6 provide the parts outside the CDR3, is AAGVIQSPRHLIKEKRETATLKCYPIPRHDTVYWYQQGPGQDPQFLISFYEKMQSDKGSIPDRFSAQQFSDYHSELNMSSLELGDSALYFCASSLGVRTANSPLHFGNGTRLTVT.

The rearrangement uses TRBV7-2 and TRBJ2-1, with D unclear. The germline V gene has CDR1 SGHTA and CDR2 FQGNSA. CDR3 length equals 13 residues. The V gene lost 5 bases and the J gene lost 4 bases, with 9 bases spanning the gap. The CDR3 DNA sequence: TGTGCCAGCAGCATAAAGGTTTACAATGAGCAGTTCTTC. It encodes CASSIKVYNEQFF.